One sample yielded the 16 T cell receptor beta chains listed below, sequenced in a study of beta chain features in type 1 diabetes. Investigators reverse transcribed all isolated RNA, so they sequenced expressed TCRB transcripts. Profiled with immunoSEQ multiplex PCR; TCRdb holds only in-frame clones, not every one. The table shows 450,000 or so clones, with about an eighth occurring only once. Material: naive CD4+ T cells from blood. The receptors were gathered from a woman aged 18-29 years in good health.

This clone was counted between two and nine times. The rearrangement links TRBV7-2 to TRBJ2-3; 10 positions match TRBD2. Germline-derived CDR1 and CDR2 are SGHTA and FQGNSA. CDR3 length: 17 residues. V lost 4 bases, J lost 5 bases, and 12 bases stayed unmatched. The CDR3 bases are TGTGCCAGCAGCTCGTCACTAAGCGGGAGGGCCAGAGATACGCAGTATTTT. The encoded protein is CASSSSLSGRARDTQYF.

This clone occurred a few times. The V gene is TRBV11-2, the J gene TRBJ2-5; the D gene is possibly TRBD1 (5 bases). V lost 4 bases to trimming and J lost 4 bases, with 10 bases between them. Germline values: CDR1 SGHAT, CDR2 FQNNGV. CDR3 size: 13 residues. CDR3 protein: CASSYRQRETQYF. CDR3 nucleotides: TGTGCCAGCAGCTACCGACAGCGAGAGACCCAGTACTTC.

This clone has a handful of counts. The chain couples TRBV4-3 to TRBJ2-7, with D possibly matching TRBD2 (6 bases). The germline V and J ends were trimmed by 4 bases and 3 bases, with 19 bases remaining between them. The CDR3 is 16 amino acids. CDR1 is LGHNA, CDR2 YSLEER, per germline. DNA of the CDR3: TGCGCCAGCAGCCCGGGGGTACGGGAGTCGAACTACGAGCAGTACTTC. Encoded protein: CASSPGVRESNYEQYF.

This chain links TRBV9 with TRBJ2-7; D is possibly TRBD1 (6 bases). The germline V and J ends were trimmed by 4 bases and 2 bases, with 16 bases remaining between them. Germline V gene data show CDR1 as SGDLS and CDR2 as YYNGEE. This CDR3 contains 15 residues. The CDR3 nucleotides read TGTGCCAGCAGCTTCGGACAGCAGACAACCTACGAGCAGTACTTC. It yields the protein CASSFGQQTTYEQYF.

The rearrangement uses TRBV7-9 and TRBJ1-2; D is possibly TRBD1 (6 bases). CDR3 size: 13 residues. CDR1 is SEHNR, CDR2 FQNEAQ, per germline (reference sequence). V lost 5 bases and J 3 bases, leaving 10 bases between the germline ends. The DNA of the CDR3 is TGTGCCAGCAGCCCGAGACAGGACTATGGCTACACCTTC. Its translation: CASSPRQDYGYTF.

The chain combines TRBV18 with TRBJ1-2, with a weak D call TRBD1 (6 bases). Looked up from germline, CDR1 is KGHSH and CDR2 is LQKENI. V was trimmed by 4 bases and J by 7 bases, leaving 13 bases between them. The CDR3 covers 13 residues. The CDR3 DNA is TGTGCCAGCTCACACAGGGATTTAGGTGGCTACACCTTC. It yields the protein CASSHRDLGGYTF.

Of note for this clone: The sample has other DNA sequences that encode this CDR3 too. The chain couples TRBV20-1 to TRBJ1-3; D not resolved. The germline V and J ends were trimmed by 0 bases and 5 bases, with 2 bases remaining between them. The CDR3 extends over 11 amino acids. Germline V gene lookup returns CDR1 DFQATT and CDR2 SNEGSKA (reference sequence). For the CDR3, the DNA is TGCAGTGCTAGAGAAAGAAACACCATATATTTT. Its protein is CSARERNTIYF.

The chain is built from TRBV9 and TRBJ1-3; D unresolved. The V gene lost 5 bases and the J gene lost 3 bases, with 15 bases spanning the gap. There are 15 residues in the CDR3. Germline lookup yields CDR1 SGDLS and CDR2 YYNGEE. The CDR3 bases are TGTGCCAGCAGTCTTGGACCAGGAGGTGGAAACACCATATATTTT. It is translated as CASSLGPGGGNTIYF.

This clone turned up a few times. The genes are TRBV29-1 and TRBJ1-1; D is possibly TRBD1 (6 bases). Trimming removed 7 bases at V and 0 bases at J, with 18 bases between. The length of the CDR3 is 15 residues. The germline V gene encodes CDR1 SQVTM and CDR2 ANQGSEA. The CDR3 nucleotides are TGCAGCGCTTGGGGGCAGAAAATTATGAACACTGAAGCTTTCTTT. Encoded protein: CSAWGQKIMNTEAFF.

J is TRBJ2-3 and V is TRBV5-1; 7 positions agree with TRBD1. Germline CDR1 SGHRS, CDR2 YFSETQ. V was pared by 1 base and J by 0 bases, with 5 bases of the junction left unmatched. The length of the CDR3 is 16 residues. Here the CDR3 DNA reads TGCGCCAGCAGCTTGTCGACAGGGACGAGCACAGATACGCAGTATTTT. It yields the protein CASSLSTGTSTDTQYF.

This clone has more than one count but fewer than ten. The gene calls are TRBV18 and TRBJ1-1; the D gene is possibly TRBD1 (5 bases). There are 14 residues in the CDR3. Germline values: CDR1 KGHSH, CDR2 LQKENI. Trimming removed 2 bases from V and 2 bases from J, with 9 bases in between. The CDR3 sequence is CASSPIGTNTEAFF. Here the CDR3 DNA reads TGTGCCAGCTCACCAATCGGGACCAACACTGAAGCTTTCTTT.

Only a few counts were recorded for this clone. The V call is TRBV5-1, the J call TRBJ2-7, with TRBD1 identical over 8 bases. Germline V lookup: CDR1 SGHRS, CDR2 YFSETQ. Trimming took 4 bases from V and 6 from J; bases not matched to a gene: 12. The CDR3 has 15 residues. The CDR3 spells CASSPERQGTGEQYV. The CDR3 DNA reads TGCGCCAGCAGCCCAGAAAGACAGGGGACCGGCGAGCAGTACGTC.

The rearrangement uses TRBV28 and TRBJ2-1, with TRBD2 matching 8 bases. Germline loops: CDR1 MDHEN, CDR2 SYDVKM. CDR3 length equals 15 residues. Trimming at V came to 0 bases and at J to 6 bases, leaving 4 bases not matched to a gene. CDR3 amino acids: CASSLWRLAGNEQFF. CDR3 bases: TGTGCCAGCAGTTTATGGCGGCTAGCGGGCAATGAGCAGTTCTTC.

The V call is TRBV29-1, the J call TRBJ2-1; no clear D gene. CDR1 and CDR2 from the germline V gene are SQVTM and ANQGSEA. CDR3 length: 10 amino acids. V gave up 5 bases and J gave up 7 bases, with 6 bases separating them. The CDR3 sequence: CSVRANEQFF. DNA of the CDR3: TGCAGCGTTCGAGCAAATGAGCAGTTCTTC.

This clone was recorded a few times. The rearrangement uses TRBV20-1 and TRBJ1-2; D call uncertain. Deletions cut 5 bases from V and 5 bases from J, with 9 bases between. In germline, CDR1 is DFQATT, CDR2 SNEGSKA (reference sequence). CDR3 size: 11 residues. CDR3 protein: CSASDGYGYTF. The CDR3 nucleotides read TGCAGTGCTTCGGACGGATATGGCTACACCTTC.

This clone was seen more than once but under ten times. The chain carries TRBV13 and TRBJ1-1; 7 nucleotides align to TRBD1. The CDR3 has 14 residues. Germline lookup yields CDR1 PRHDT and CDR2 FYEKMQ (reference sequence). V dropped 5 bases and J dropped 10; count of bases not matched to a gene: 13. CDR3 region: CASSQTGVSFRAFF. Written as DNA, the CDR3 is TGTGCCAGCAGCCAAACAGGGGTTAGTTTTCGAGCTTTCTTT.